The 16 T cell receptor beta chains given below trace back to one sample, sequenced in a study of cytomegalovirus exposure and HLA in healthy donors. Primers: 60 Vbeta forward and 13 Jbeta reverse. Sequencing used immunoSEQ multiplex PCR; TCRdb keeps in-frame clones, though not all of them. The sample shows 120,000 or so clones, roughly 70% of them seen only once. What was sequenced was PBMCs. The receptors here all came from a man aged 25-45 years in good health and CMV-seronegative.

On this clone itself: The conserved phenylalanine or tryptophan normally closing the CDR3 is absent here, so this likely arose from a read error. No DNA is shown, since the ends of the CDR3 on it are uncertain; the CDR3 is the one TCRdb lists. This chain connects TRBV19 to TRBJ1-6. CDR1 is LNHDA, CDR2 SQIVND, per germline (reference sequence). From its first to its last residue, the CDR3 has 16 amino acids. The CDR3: CASSRLRSHYNSPPRS.

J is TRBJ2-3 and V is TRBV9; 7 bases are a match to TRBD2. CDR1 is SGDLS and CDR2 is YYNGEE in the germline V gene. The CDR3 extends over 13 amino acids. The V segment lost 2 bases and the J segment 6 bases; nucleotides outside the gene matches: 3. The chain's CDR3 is CASSVLSGDTQYF. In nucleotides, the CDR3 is TGTGCCAGCAGCGTCCTTAGCGGGGATACGCAGTATTTT.

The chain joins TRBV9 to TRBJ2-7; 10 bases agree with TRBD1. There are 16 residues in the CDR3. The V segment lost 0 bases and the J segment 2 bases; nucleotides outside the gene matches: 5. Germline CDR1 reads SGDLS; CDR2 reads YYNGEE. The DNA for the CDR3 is TGTGCCAGCAGCGTAGATGCGGGGACAGGGGCCTACGAGCAGTACTTC. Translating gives CASSVDAGTGAYEQYF. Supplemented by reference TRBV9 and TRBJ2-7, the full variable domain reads DSGVTQTPKHLITATGQRVTLRCSPRSGDLSVYWYQQSLDQGLQFLIQYYNGEERAKGNILERFSAQQFPDLHSELNLSSLELGDSALYFCASSVDAGTGAYEQYFGPGTRLTVT.

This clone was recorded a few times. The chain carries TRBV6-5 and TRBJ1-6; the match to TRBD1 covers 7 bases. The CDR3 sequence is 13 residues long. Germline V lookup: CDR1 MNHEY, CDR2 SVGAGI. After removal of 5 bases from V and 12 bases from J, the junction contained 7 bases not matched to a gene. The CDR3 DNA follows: TGTGCCAGCAGTGCCCGACAGGGAAGACCCCTCCACTTT. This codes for CASSARQGRPLHF.

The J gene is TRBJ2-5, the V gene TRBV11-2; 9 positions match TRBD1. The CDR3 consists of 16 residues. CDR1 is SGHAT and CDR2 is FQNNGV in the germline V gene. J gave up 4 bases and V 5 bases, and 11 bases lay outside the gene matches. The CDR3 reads CASSRRDRDFLETQYF. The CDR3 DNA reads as TGTGCCAGCAGCCGCCGGGACAGGGATTTTTTAGAGACCCAGTACTTC.

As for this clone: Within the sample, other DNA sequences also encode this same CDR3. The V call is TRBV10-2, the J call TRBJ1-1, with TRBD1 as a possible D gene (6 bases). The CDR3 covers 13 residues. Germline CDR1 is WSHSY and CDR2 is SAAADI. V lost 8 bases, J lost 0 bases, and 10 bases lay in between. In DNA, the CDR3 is TGCGCCAGCGGGTACAGGGTGAACACTGAAGCTTTCTTT. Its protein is CASGYRVNTEAFF.

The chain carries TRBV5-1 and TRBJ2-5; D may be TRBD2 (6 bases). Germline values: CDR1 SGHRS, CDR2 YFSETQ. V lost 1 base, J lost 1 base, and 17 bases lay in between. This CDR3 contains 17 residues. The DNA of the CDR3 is TGCGCCAGCAGCTTGTCCCGATTAGCGGACACCCAAGAGACCCAGTACTTC. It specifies CASSLSRLADTQETQYF.

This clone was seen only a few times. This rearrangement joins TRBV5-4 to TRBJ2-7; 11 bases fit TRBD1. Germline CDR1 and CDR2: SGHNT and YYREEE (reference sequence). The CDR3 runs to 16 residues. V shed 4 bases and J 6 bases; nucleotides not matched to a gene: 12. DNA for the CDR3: TGTGCCAGCAGCAGGCCCGGACAGGGGGCGCTTTTCGAGCAGTACTTC. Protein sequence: CASSRPGQGALFEQYF.

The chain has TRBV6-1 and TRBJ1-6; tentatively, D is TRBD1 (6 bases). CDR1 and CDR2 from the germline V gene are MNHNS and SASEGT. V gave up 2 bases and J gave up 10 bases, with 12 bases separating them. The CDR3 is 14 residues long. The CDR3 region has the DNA TGTGCCAGCAGTGAAACAGGGCTGGTCTCACCCCTCCACTTT. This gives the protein CASSETGLVSPLHF.

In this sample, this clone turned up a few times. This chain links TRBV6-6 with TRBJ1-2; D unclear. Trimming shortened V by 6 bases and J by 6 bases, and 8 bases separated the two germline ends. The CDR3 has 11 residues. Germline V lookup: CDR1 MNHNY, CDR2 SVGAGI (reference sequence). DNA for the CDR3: TGTGCCAGCAGGGCAGGTGATGGCTACACCTTC. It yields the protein CASRAGDGYTF.

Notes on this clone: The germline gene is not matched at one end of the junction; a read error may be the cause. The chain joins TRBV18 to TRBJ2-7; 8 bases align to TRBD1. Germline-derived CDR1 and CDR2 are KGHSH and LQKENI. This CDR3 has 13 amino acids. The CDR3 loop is CASSRETGAHKGF. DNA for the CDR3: TGTGCCAGCTCACGGGAGACAGGGGCCCATAAGGGGTTC.

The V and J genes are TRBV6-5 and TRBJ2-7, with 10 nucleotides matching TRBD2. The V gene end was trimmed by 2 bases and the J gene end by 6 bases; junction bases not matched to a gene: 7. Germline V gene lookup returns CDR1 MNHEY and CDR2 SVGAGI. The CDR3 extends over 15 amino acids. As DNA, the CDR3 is TGTGCCAGCAGTTACGAAGCGGGGGGGATCTCCGAGCAGTACTTC. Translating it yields CASSYEAGGISEQYF.

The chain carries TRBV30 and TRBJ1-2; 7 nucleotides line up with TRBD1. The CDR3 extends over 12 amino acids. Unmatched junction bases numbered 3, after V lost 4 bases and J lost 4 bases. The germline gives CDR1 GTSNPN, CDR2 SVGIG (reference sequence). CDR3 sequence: CAWNPGGYGYTF. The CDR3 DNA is TGTGCCTGGAACCCAGGGGGCTATGGCTACACCTTC.

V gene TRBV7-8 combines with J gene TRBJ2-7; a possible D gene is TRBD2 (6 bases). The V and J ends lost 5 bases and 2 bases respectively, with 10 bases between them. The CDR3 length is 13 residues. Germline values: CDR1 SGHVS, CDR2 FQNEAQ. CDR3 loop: CASSAPSAYEQYF. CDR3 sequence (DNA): TGTGCCAGCAGCGCGCCTAGCGCCTACGAGCAGTACTTC.

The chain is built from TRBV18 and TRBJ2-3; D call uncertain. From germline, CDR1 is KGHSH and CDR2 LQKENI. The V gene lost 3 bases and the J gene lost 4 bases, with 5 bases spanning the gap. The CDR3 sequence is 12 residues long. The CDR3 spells CASSPAADTQYF. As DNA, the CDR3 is TGTGCCAGCTCACCGGCGGCAGATACGCAGTATTTT.

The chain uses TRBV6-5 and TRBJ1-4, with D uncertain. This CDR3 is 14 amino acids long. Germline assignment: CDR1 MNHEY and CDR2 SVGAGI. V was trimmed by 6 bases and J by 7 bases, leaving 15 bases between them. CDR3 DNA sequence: TGTGCCAGCAGGGTGACATCCCAAGGTGAAAAACTGTTTTTT. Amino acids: CASRVTSQGEKLFF.